This TCR beta chain was identified during a study of cytomegalovirus exposure and HLA in healthy donors (TCRdb year 2017). Regarding the research as a whole: The 666 repertoires of the first cohort and the 95 to 150 validation repertoires were produced on the same platform, according to a later analysis. High-throughput TCR immunosequencing, statistical association of individual TCRs with disease status, and machine learning were combined to predict cytomegalovirus infection status. Along with the approximately 670-subject first cohort, a separate validation cohort of over a hundred different subjects was used. The study was designed to test whether signatures of past pathogen exposure could be identified by cataloging public T cell receptors.

The CDR3 spans 15 residues, from the cysteine through the phenylalanine. Only the CDR3 DNA stays, 45 bases, in frame from base 1. From the germline V gene, CDR1 is SNHLY and CDR2 is FYNNEI. V sheds 6 bases and J sheds 0 bases, leaving 14 bases between their ends. The receptor library was made with the immunoSEQ multiplex PCR assay. The published analysis was carried out like this. A statistical classification framework was developed to diagnose cytomegalovirus status using the catalog of TCR beta chain sequences. The source is immuneACCESS, and TCRdb retained only in-frame sequences with V and J called. Part of the clones is not carried over; for the studies checked, unresolved V genes explain less than half of this, and the remainder is unexplained. That table is the source of V, J and clone size, and D and trimming were worked out from the DNA. Within this sample are 90,000 or so clones, with approximately 81% of them counted one time only. Of the sample, 20% is held by the ten largest clones.

As regards this clone: The clone's antigen remains unknown. It has no much larger one-base neighbor in the sample; base qualities were not kept.

The donors belonged to the validation cohort of over a hundred subjects, which was separate from the roughly 680-subject first cohort. Results the study describes overall, beyond this receptor: In a later analysis, TCRs clustered in the first cohort were found to also tend to co-occur in the 130 or so validation repertoires, with 94% of cluster scores above 0. A later analysis had no HLA typing for the validation cohort, so co-occurrence there was scored across all 110 or so repertoires. It was suggested by the authors that the approach could potentially be generalized to other disease states and immunological phenotypes. In the study, some 160 TCR beta chains were listed as associated with cytomegalovirus. In both the original and validation cohorts, the classifier was reported to diagnose cytomegalovirus status with high specificity and sensitivity. While some public TCRs were present in many individuals, most TCR sequences turned up only very rarely across donors. In vitro tests confirmed that three of the cytomegalovirus-associated TCR beta chains recognize cytomegalovirus antigens.

The chain uses TRBV2 and TRBJ1-1, with no confident D gene call. This TCR was sampled from a man aged 18 to 29 in good health and CMV-seropositive. What was sequenced was PBMCs. The DNA is TGTGCCAGCAGGGTATACAGATCTATGAACACTGAAGCTTTCTTT. Its product reads: CASRVYRSMNTEAFF. With the portions outside the CDR3 filled from the reference TRBV2 and TRBJ1-1 genes, the complete variable region becomes EPEVTQTPSHQVTQMGQEVILRCVPISNHLYFYWYRQILGQKVEFLVSFYNNEISEKSEIFDDQFSVERPDGSNFTLKIRSTKLEDSAMYFCASRVYRSMNTEAFFGQGTRLTVV.